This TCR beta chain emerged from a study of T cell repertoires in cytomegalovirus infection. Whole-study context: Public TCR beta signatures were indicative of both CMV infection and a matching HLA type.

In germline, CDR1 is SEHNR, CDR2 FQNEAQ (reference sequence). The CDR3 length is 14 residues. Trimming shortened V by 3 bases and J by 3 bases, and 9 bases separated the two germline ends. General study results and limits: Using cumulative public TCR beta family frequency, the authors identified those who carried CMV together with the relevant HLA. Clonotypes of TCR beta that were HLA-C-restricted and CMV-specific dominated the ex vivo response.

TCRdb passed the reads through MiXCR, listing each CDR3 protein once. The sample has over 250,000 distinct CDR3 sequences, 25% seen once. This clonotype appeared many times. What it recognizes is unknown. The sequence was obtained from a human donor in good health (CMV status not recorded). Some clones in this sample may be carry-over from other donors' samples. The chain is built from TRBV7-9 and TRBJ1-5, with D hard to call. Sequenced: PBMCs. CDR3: CASSFEEANQPQHF. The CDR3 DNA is TGTGCCAGCAGCTTTGAGGAGGCCAATCAGCCCCAGCATTTT.